Listed here are 3 T cell receptor beta chains from one sample, sequenced in a study of T-cell memory formation after mild COVID-19. A single record per CDR3 protein comes from TCRdb applying MiXCR to the 5' RACE reads. The profile shows around 300,000 distinct CDR3 sequences, roughly an eighth of them singletons. The sequenced sample was PBMCs or a T cell subset sorted from them (not recorded which). The receptors stem from a man between 18 and 29 years old who had mild COVID-19 (a few samples of this study predate the infection). Cell type and time point are not known.

This CDR3 is CASSPIQPQHF. Here the CDR3 DNA reads TGCGCCAGCAGCCCGATACAGCCCCAGCATTTT. The V and J genes are TRBV5-1 and TRBJ1-5; no firm D call. This CDR3 spans 11 amino acids. V gave up 4 bases and J gave up 7 bases, with 6 bases separating them. Germline V gene data show CDR1 as SGHRS and CDR2 as YFSETQ. The full variable domain, rest sourced from reference TRBV5-1 and TRBJ1-5, is KAGVTQTPRYLIKTRGQQVTLSCSPISGHRSVSWYQQTPGQGLQFLFEYFSETQRNKGNFPGRFSGRQFSNSRSEMNVSTLELGDSALYLCASSPIQPQHFGDGTRLSIL.

This sequence joins TRBV20-1 and TRBJ1-5; the D gene is possibly TRBD1 (5 bases). V was pared by 2 bases and J by 0 bases, with 17 bases between. The CDR3 is 17 residues long. Germline CDR1 DFQATT, CDR2 SNEGSKA (reference sequence). The CDR3 nucleotides read TGCAGTGCTAGAAGAGGTGGGGGAGGCTATAGCAATCAGCCCCAGCATTTT. Translated, it gives CSARRGGGGYSNQPQHF.

This clonotype has at least ten counts. This chain links TRBV6-2 or TRBV6-3 with TRBJ1-2, with D hard to call. V was cut by 4 bases and J by 8 bases, with 17 bases left in between. The CDR3 loop spans 14 amino acids. Germline lookup yields CDR1 MNHEY and CDR2 SVGEGT. CDR3 sequence reads: CASSSPASFIGYTF. The CDR3 nucleotides read TGTGCCAGCAGTTCACCAGCCTCCTTTATAGGCTACACCTTC.